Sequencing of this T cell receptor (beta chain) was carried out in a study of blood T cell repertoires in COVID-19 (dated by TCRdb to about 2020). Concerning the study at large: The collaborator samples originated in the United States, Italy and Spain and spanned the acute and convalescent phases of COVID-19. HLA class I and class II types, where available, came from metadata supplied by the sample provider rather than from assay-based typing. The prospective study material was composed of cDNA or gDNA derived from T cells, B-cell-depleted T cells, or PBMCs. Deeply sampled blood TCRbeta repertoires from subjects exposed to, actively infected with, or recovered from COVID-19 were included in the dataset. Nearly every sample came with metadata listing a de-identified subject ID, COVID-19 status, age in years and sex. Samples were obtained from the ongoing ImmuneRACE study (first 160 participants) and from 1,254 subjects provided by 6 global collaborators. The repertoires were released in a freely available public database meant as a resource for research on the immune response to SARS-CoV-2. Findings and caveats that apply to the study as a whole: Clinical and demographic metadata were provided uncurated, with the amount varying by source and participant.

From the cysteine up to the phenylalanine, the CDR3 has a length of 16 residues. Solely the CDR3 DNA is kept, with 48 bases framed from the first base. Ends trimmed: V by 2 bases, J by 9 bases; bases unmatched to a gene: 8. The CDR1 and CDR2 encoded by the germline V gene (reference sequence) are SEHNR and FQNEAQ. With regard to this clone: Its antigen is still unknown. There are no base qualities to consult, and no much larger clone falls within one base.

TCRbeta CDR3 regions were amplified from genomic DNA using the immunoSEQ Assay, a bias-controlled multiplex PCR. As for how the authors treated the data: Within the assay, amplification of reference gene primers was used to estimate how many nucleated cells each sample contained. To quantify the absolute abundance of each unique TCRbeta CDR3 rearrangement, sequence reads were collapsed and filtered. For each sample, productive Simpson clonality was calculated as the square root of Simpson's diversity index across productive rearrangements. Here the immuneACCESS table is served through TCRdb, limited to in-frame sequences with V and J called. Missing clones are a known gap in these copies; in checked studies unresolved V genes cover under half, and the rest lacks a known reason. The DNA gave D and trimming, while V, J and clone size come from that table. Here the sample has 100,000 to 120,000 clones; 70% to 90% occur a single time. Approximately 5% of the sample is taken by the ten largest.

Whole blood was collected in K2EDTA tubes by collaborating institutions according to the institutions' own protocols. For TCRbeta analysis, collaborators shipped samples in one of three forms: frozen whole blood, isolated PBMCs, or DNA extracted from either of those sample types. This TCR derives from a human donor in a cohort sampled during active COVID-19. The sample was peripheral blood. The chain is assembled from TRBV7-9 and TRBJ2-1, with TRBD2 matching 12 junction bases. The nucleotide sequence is TGTGCCAGCAGCTTATTCGGGACTAGCGGGTGGGCTGAGCAGTTCTTC. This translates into CASSLFGTSGWAEQFF.